The next 7 T cell receptor beta chains were all read from a single sample in a study of T cells in Graves' hyperthyroidism and ophthalmopathy. The TCR beta CDR3 regions underwent amplification using RNA transcripts as the source. TCR CDR3 regions were first amplified by RT-PCR with HTBI primers. Each CDR3 protein gets one entry after TCRdb re-called the multiplex PCR reads with MiXCR. This sample yields 550,000 to 700,000 distinct CDR3 sequences, of which 35% to 55% are seen a single time; around 17% belongs to the top ten. The specimen was peripheral blood or thyroid tissue (not recorded which). The receptors were gathered from an adult woman with Graves' disease, either hyperthyroidism or ophthalmopathy (not recorded which).

This clonotype was observed at least ten times. V is TRBV20-1 and J is TRBJ2-7; the D is unclear. V lost 5 bases to trimming and J lost 3 bases, with 14 bases between them. This CDR3 has 13 residues. Germline-derived CDR1 and CDR2 are DFQATT and SNEGSKA (reference sequence). CDR3 residues: CSAGPLIGYEQYF. CDR3 DNA sequence: TGCAGTGCTGGACCCCTAATTGGCTACGAGCAGTACTTC.

The rearrangement uses TRBV4-2 and TRBJ2-3; D gene unclear. V lost 0 bases to trimming and J lost 0 bases, with 7 bases between them. Germline CDR1 reads LGHNA; CDR2 reads YNFKEQ. This CDR3 spans 15 amino acids. DNA of the CDR3: TGTGCCAGCAGCCAAGACCCGACTAGCACAGATACGCAGTATTTT. Amino acid sequence: CASSQDPTSTDTQYF.

This clonotype was observed many times. The chain combines TRBV5-4 with TRBJ1-5, with D unclear. CDR3 length equals 11 residues. Germline V gives CDR1 SGHNT, CDR2 YYREEE (reference sequence). V shed 7 bases and J shed 7 bases, with 9 bases lying between them. Written as DNA, the CDR3 is TGTGCCAGCTGCCCCGGGCAGCCCCAGCATTTT. It codes for CASCPGQPQHF.

This clonotype occurred once. This may arise from a read error, as a much more abundant clone is one base away. This chain joins TRBV12-3 or TRBV12-4 and TRBJ1-5; TRBD1 is a possible D gene (6 bases). The CDR3 is made up of 15 amino acids. V was clipped by 10 bases and J by 0 bases, with 16 bases between them. DNA of the CDR3: TGTGCCATCAGGCGGGGGGGCTATAGCAATCAGCCCCAGCATTTT. This sequence encodes CAIRRGGYSNQPQHF.

In its sample, this clonotype was seen many times. The gene calls are TRBV11-2 and TRBJ2-5; 8 bases agree with TRBD2. The V gene's germline CDR1 is SGHAT and CDR2 FQNNGV. The CDR3 has 14 amino acids. Trimming took 1 base from V and 5 from J; bases not matched to a gene: 3. Here the CDR3 reads CASSLVGTRETQYF. The CDR3, as DNA: TGTGCCAGCAGCTTAGTAGGGACTAGGGAGACCCAGTACTTC.

Many counts were recorded for this clonotype. The V and J genes are TRBV5-1 and TRBJ2-7, with 10 bases identical to TRBD1. V dropped 0 bases and J dropped 3; count of bases not matched to a gene: 3. The CDR3 is made up of 15 amino acids. Germline V gene lookup returns CDR1 SGHRS and CDR2 YFSETQ. The CDR3 protein is CASSLGGTGDYEQYF. CDR3 DNA sequence: TGCGCCAGCAGCTTGGGTGGGACAGGGGACTACGAGCAGTACTTC.

This clonotype has a handful of counts. This chain connects TRBV28 to TRBJ2-7, with 9 positions matching TRBD2. Germline-derived CDR1 and CDR2 are MDHEN and SYDVKM. The CDR3 length is 16 residues. With 2 bases clipped from V and 4 bases from J, the junction kept 9 bases outside the gene matches. CDR3 nucleotide sequence: TGTGCCAGCAGTTTAACCGGGACTAGCACCTCGTACGAGCAGTACTTC. Encoded protein: CASSLTGTSTSYEQYF.